This T cell receptor (beta chain) was sequenced in a study of regulatory T cells in long-lasting Graves disease (dated by TCRdb to the early 2020s). Describing the broader study: Persistent Graves' disease was defined as persistently positive TSH receptor autoantibodies together with antithyroid drug treatment for over 5 years. Persistent Graves' disease patients were compared with newly diagnosed Graves' disease patients by peripheral blood TCR sequencing and RNA sequencing. The study was conducted in China and was registered as a clinical trial. A total of 33 samples underwent TCR sequencing, from about 13 patients with persistent Graves' disease and approximately 20 patients with newly diagnosed Graves' disease. In the clinical cohort, patients with persistent Graves' disease had used antithyroid drugs for an average of approximately eleven years. Study-level results and caveats: Preferential use of TRBV28, TRBJ1-2 and TRBJ2-5 was observed in persistent disease, whereas TRBV20-1 and TRBJ2-1 were favored in newly diagnosed disease. The authors acknowledged the small sample size as a limitation that may reduce accuracy. Sequencing and analysis were restricted to the TCR beta chain. The study examined only peripheral blood because the primary lesion, thyroid tissue, could not be accessed. A larger number of public clonotypes was shared among persistent patients (approximately 2,500) than among newly diagnosed patients (around 880). Lower TCR Shannon entropy and fewer highly expanded clones were observed in persistent Graves' disease patients than in newly diagnosed patients, which suggested clonal expansion.

Reading the germline V gene gives CDR1 ENHRY and CDR2 SYGVKD. V loses 3 bases, J loses 8 bases, and the germline ends lie 22 bases apart. The CDR3 has 16 amino acids, counting the end cysteine and phenylalanine. The read is trimmed to its CDR3 DNA, 48 bases read in frame from base 1. Library preparation was by multiplex PCR. Sequenced on an Illumina HiSeq 4000. TCR beta libraries were built with iRepertoire HTBI primers and Arm-PCR amplification of CDR3 regions. Before sequencing, the PCR products underwent gel purification. In the source study's methods: Across samples, 60 to 70 TRBV and roughly 13 TRBJ segments were identified and used for gene usage analysis of CDR3 amino acid clonotypes. COPE and FqMerger were used to merge the filtered high-quality paired reads into contigs. BLAST was used to align contigs to IMGT TRBV, TRBD and TRBJ reference genes, with CDR3 defined following IMGT. Highly expanded clones were defined as clonotypes with a frequency above 0.1%. Shannon entropy was used to measure repertoire diversity, and the Gini coefficient was used to measure V-J evenness. A clonotype found in more than one individual was treated as public. Through fastp at Q25 and MiXCR, TCRdb rebuilt clones from the public reads, retaining in-frame beta chains. Merged by CDR3 protein, the rows form single entries marked with the most common genes and DNA. TCRdb's processing, not the study's, gives the V and J calls here. The sample data list 400,000 to 600,000 distinct CDR3 sequences, and roughly 21% of these were observed just once. The ten largest clonotypes hold 6.5% to 9% of the sample.

Of note for this clonotype: The antigen this receptor binds is unknown. Base qualities are not provided; no much larger clone lies one nucleotide away.

According to the study, the label for this sample's time point signals: persistent/refractory GD, antithyroid drugs over 5 years with positive TRAb. For both TCR sequencing and RNA sequencing, RNA was extracted from PBMCs using TRIzol. The diagnosis of Graves' disease was made according to American Thyroid Association guidelines. Patients for the study were recruited at an endocrinology department in Xi'an, China. Each patient gave 8.5 to 9.5 milliliters of peripheral blood, collected in an EDTA anticoagulant tube. PBMCs were isolated by Ficoll Paque Plus density gradient separation without further T cell sorting. An Agilent 2100 Bioanalyzer and agarose gel were used to check RNA quality, and a NanoDrop 2000 was used to measure RNA concentration.

Sequenced here: peripheral blood mononuclear cells (PBMCs), sampled when the disease was refractory, from a patient treated with antithyroid drugs. Recombination linked TRBV10-3 to TRBJ1-2; the D gene is perhaps TRBD1, from 5 matching bases. The clonotype was recovered from a female donor with Graves disease. The CDR3 protein is CAISDSGTPTPHGYTF. The nucleotides read TGTGCCATCAGTGATTCCGGGACCCCAACTCCTCACGGCTACACCTTC.